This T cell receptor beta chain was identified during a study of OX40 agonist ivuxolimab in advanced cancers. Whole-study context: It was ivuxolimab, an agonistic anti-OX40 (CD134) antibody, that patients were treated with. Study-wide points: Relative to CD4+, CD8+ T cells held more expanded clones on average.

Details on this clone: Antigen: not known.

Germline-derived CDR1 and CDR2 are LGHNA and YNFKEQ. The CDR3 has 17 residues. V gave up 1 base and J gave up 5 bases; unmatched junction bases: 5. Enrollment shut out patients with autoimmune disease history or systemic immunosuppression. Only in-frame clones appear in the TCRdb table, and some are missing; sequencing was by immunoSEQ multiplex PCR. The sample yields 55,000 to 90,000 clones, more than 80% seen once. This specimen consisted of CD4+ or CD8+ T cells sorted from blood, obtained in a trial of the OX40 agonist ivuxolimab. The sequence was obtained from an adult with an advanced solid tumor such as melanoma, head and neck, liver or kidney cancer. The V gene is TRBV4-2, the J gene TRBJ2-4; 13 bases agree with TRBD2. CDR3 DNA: TGTGCCAGCAGCCAAGTCGCAACTAGCGGGGGGGAAAACATTCAGTACTTC. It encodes CASSQVATSGGENIQYF.